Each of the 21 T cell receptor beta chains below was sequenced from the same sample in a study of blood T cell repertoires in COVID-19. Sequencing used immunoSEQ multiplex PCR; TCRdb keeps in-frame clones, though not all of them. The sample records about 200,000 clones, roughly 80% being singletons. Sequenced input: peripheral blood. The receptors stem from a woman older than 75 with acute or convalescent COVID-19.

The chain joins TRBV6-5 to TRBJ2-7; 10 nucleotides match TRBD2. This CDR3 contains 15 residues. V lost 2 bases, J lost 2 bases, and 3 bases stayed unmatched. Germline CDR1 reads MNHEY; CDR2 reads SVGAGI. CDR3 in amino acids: CASSYGLAAAYEQYF. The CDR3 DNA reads TGTGCCAGCAGTTACGGACTAGCGGCCGCCTACGAGCAGTACTTC.

Here the CDR3 reads CASSLLSRETAGYTF. For the CDR3, the DNA is TGTGCCAGCAGTTTATTGTCGCGGGAGACGGCTGGCTACACCTTC. The J gene is TRBJ1-2, the V gene TRBV28; D unresolved. Trimming cost V 1 base and J 7 bases, with 16 bases left between them. CDR3 length: 15 residues. Germline CDR1 MDHEN, CDR2 SYDVKM.

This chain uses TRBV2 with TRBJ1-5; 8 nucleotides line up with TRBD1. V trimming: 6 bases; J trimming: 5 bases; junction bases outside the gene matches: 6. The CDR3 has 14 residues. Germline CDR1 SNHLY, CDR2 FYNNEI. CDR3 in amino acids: CASSSTGGDQPQHF. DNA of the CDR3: TGTGCCAGCAGCTCCACAGGGGGGGATCAGCCCCAGCATTTT. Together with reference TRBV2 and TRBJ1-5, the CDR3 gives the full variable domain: EPEVTQTPSHQVTQMGQEVILRCVPISNHLYFYWYRQILGQKVEFLVSFYNNEISEKSEIFDDQFSVERPDGSNFTLKIRSTKLEDSAMYFCASSSTGGDQPQHFGDGTRLSIL.

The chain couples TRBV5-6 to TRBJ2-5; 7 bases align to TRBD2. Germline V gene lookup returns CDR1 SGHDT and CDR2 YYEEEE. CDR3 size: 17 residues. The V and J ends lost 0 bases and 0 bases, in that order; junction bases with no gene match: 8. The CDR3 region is CASSLVGETSHQETQYF. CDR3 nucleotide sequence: TGTGCCAGCAGCTTGGTAGGGGAGACTAGCCACCAAGAGACCCAGTACTTC.

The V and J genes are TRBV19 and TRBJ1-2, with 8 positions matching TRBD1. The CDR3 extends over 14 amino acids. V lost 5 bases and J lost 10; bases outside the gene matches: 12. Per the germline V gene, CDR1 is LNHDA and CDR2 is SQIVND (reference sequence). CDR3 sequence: CASSLDRDRIHYTF. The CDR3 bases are TGTGCCAGTAGTTTGGACAGGGATAGGATCCACTACACCTTC.

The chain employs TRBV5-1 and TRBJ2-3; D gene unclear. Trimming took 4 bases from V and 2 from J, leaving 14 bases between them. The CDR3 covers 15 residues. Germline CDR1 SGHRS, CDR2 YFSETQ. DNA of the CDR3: TGCGCCAGCAGCCTTAACTTGAATCCCACAGATACGCAGTATTTT. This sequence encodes CASSLNLNPTDTQYF.

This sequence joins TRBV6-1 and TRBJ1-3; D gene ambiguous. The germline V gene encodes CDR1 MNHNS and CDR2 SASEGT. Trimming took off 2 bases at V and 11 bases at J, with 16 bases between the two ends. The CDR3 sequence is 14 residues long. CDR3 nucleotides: TGTGCCAGCAGTGAATTCCGGGGTCCAGGACCCATATATTTT. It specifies CASSEFRGPGPIYF.

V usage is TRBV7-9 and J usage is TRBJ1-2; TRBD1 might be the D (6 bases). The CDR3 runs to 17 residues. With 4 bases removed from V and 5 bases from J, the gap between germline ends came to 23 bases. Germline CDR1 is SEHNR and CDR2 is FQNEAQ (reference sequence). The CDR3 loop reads CASSSAFYGTQSYGYTF. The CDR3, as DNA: TGTGCCAGCAGCTCCGCCTTCTATGGGACACAAAGTTATGGCTACACCTTC.

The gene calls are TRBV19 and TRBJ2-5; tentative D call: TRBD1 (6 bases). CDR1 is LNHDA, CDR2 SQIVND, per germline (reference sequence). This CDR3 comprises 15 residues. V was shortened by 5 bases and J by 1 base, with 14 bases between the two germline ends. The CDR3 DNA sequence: TGTGCCAGTAGTCCCCCCGAGGGGGTCCAAGAGACCCAGTACTTC. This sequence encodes CASSPPEGVQETQYF.

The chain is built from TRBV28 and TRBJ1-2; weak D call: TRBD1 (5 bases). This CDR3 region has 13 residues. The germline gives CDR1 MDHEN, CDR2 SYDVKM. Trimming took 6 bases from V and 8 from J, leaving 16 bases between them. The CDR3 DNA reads TGTGCCAGCAGAACAGGTCCCGGGGGAGGCTACACCTTC. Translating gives CASRTGPGGGYTF.

The chain's CDR3 is CASSLTGASGGNTIYF. CDR3 nucleotide sequence: TGTGCCAGCAGCTTAACAGGGGCCTCGGGTGGGAACACCATATATTTT. This sequence joins TRBV7-9 and TRBJ1-3; TRBD1 agrees at 7 bases. The CDR3 spans 16 residues. The germline V gene encodes CDR1 SEHNR and CDR2 FQNEAQ (reference sequence). J was trimmed by 7 bases and V by 2 bases; bases with no gene match: 11.

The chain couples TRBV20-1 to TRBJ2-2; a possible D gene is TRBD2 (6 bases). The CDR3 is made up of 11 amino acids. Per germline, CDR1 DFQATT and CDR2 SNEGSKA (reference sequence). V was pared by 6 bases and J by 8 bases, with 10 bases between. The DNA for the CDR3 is TGCAGTGCGGGCGGAGGGGGGGAGCTGTTTTTT. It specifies CSAGGGGELFF.

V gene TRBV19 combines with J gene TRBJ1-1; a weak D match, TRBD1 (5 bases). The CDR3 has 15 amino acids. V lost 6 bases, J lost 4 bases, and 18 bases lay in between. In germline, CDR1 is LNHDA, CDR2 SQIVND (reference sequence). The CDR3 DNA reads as TGTGCCAGTAGGTGGGGGGAGGGGCGAGGCACTGAAGCTTTCTTT. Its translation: CASRWGEGRGTEAFF.

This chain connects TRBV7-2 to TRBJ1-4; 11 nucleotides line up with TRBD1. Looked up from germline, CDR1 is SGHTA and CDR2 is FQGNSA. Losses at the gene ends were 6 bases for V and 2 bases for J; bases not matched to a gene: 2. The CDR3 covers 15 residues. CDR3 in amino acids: CASSWDRGTNEKLFF. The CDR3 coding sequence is TGTGCCAGCAGTTGGGACAGGGGGACTAATGAAAAACTGTTTTTT.

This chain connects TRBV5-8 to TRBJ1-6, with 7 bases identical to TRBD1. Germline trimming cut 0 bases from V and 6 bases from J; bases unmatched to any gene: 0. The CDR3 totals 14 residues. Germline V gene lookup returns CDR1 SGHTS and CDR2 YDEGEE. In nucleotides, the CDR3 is TGTGCCAGCAGCTTGGACAGGGGTAATTCACCCCTCCACTTT. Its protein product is CASSLDRGNSPLHF.

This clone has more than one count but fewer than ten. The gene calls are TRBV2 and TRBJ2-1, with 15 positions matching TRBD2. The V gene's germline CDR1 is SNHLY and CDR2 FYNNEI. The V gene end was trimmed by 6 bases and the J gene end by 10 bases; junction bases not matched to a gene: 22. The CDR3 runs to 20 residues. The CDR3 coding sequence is TGTGCCAGCAGCTCCGGACAGGGGATAGGGACTAGCGGGAGGATGGGAGAGCAGTTCTTC. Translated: CASSSGQGIGTSGRMGEQFF. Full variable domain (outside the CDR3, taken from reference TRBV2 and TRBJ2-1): EPEVTQTPSHQVTQMGQEVILRCVPISNHLYFYWYRQILGQKVEFLVSFYNNEISEKSEIFDDQFSVERPDGSNFTLKIRSTKLEDSAMYFCASSSGQGIGTSGRMGEQFFGPGTRLTVL.

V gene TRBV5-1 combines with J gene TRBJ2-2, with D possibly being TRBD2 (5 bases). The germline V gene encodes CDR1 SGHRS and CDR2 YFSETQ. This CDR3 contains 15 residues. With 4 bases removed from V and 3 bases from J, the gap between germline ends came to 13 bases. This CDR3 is CASSENLGDTGELFF. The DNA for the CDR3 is TGCGCCAGCAGCGAGAACCTCGGGGACACCGGGGAGCTGTTTTTT.

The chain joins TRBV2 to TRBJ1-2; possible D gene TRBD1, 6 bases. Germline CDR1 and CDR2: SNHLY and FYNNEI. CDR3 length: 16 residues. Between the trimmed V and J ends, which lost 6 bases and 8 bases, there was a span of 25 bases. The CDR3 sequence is CASRDSGTLQPRGYTF. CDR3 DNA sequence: TGTGCCAGCAGGGATTCCGGGACACTTCAGCCGAGGGGCTACACCTTC. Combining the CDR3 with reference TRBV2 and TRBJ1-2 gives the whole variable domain EPEVTQTPSHQVTQMGQEVILRCVPISNHLYFYWYRQILGQKVEFLVSFYNNEISEKSEIFDDQFSVERPDGSNFTLKIRSTKLEDSAMYFCASRDSGTLQPRGYTFGSGTRLTVV.

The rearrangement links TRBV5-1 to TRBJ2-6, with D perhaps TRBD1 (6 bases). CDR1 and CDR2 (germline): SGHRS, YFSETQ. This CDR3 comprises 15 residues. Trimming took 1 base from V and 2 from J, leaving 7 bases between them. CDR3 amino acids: CASSLNRAGANVLTF. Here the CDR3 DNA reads TGCGCCAGCAGCTTGAACAGGGCTGGGGCCAACGTCCTGACTTTC. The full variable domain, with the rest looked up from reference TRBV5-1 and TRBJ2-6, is KAGVTQTPRYLIKTRGQQVTLSCSPISGHRSVSWYQQTPGQGLQFLFEYFSETQRNKGNFPGRFSGRQFSNSRSEMNVSTLELGDSALYLCASSLNRAGANVLTFGAGSRLTVL.

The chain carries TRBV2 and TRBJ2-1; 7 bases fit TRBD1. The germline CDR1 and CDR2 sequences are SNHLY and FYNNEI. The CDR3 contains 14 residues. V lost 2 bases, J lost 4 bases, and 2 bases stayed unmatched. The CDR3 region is CASSEQGEYNEQFF. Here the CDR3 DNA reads TGTGCCAGCAGTGAACAGGGGGAGTACAATGAGCAGTTCTTC.

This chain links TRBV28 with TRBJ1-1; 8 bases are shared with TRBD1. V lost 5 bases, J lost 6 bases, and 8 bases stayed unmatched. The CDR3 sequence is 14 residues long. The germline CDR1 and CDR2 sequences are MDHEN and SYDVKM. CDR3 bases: TGTGCCAGCAGTACGACAGGGGCTTGGGCTGAAGCTTTCTTT. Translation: CASSTTGAWAEAFF.